A single sample gave rise to the 30 T cell receptor beta chains below, sequenced in a study of cytomegalovirus exposure and HLA in healthy donors (dated by TCRdb to 2016 to 2017). The library was made by the immunoSEQ multiplex PCR assay. A mixture of 60 forward primers for TCR Vbeta segments and 13 reverse primers for TCR Jbeta segments was used in the multiplex PCR. What TCRdb holds here is the immuneACCESS table cut down to in-frame rearrangements. Part of the clones is not present; checked against another copy, under half of the missing clones reflect an unresolved V gene, and the others are unexplained. The sample has roughly 190,000 clones on record, roughly 80% of them singletons. The ten largest clones capture 3.1% of the sample. Sequencing was performed on PBMCs. Receptors originate from a female donor in good health and CMV-seronegative.

V gene TRBV9 combines with J gene TRBJ2-1, with 11 bases matching TRBD2. Germline trimming cut 6 bases from V and 4 bases from J; bases unmatched to any gene: 6. Germline CDR1 SGDLS, CDR2 YYNGEE. The CDR3 covers 15 residues. The CDR3 region is CASNIAGGPYNEQFF. The CDR3 bases are TGTGCCAGCAATATAGCGGGGGGGCCATACAATGAGCAGTTCTTC. The full variable domain, with the rest looked up from reference TRBV9 and TRBJ2-1, is DSGVTQTPKHLITATGQRVTLRCSPRSGDLSVYWYQQSLDQGLQFLIQYYNGEERAKGNILERFSAQQFPDLHSELNLSSLELGDSALYFCASNIAGGPYNEQFFGPGTRLTVL.

The CDR3 nucleotides are TGTGCCTGGAGTGTTAGGCAGGCCCTCAGCTACGAGCAGTACTTC. It specifies CAWSVRQALSYEQYF. This chain connects TRBV30 to TRBJ2-7; D is unclear. CDR3 length equals 15 residues. The germline V gene has CDR1 GTSNPN and CDR2 SVGIG (reference sequence). Trimming took off 0 bases at V and 3 bases at J, with 15 bases between the two ends.

This clone was seen only a few times. The chain couples TRBV6-1 to TRBJ2-4; D perhaps matches TRBD1 (6 bases). Germline V gives CDR1 MNHNS, CDR2 SASEGT. V lost 8 bases and J 9 bases, leaving 14 bases between the germline ends. CDR3 length: 12 amino acids. The CDR3 nucleotides are TGTGCCAGCTCTTCAGGGGTTGCCATTCAGTACTTC. This encodes CASSSGVAIQYF.

The V and J genes are TRBV5-1 and TRBJ2-5, with TRBD2 as a possible D gene (6 bases). TRBJ2-7 explains the end of the DNA better; the J call may be wrong. The CDR3 runs to 16 residues. Germline V lookup: CDR1 SGHRS, CDR2 YFSETQ. In DNA, the CDR3 is TGCGCCAGCAGTTCCACCGGACGGGGGTGGTCCTACGAGCAGTACTTC. Amino acid sequence: CASSSTGRGWSYEQYF.

The chain carries TRBV29-1 and TRBJ1-2; 7 nucleotides agree with TRBD1. V dropped 4 bases and J dropped 10; count of bases not matched to a gene: 12. This CDR3 has 13 amino acids. The germline V gene encodes CDR1 SQVTM and CDR2 ANQGSEA. CDR3 sequence: CSVARDRGEYYTF. In DNA form, the CDR3 reads TGCAGCGTTGCCCGGGACAGAGGGGAGTACTACACCTTC.

This chain joins TRBV7-3 and TRBJ2-1, with 9 bases matching TRBD2. V shed 4 bases, J shed 4 bases, and the junction held 5 bases outside the gene matches. CDR1 is SGHTA, CDR2 FQGTGA, per germline. The CDR3 runs to 15 residues. CDR3: CASSSTSGPYNEQFF. DNA of the CDR3: TGTGCCAGCAGCTCGACTAGCGGACCTTACAATGAGCAGTTCTTC.

This clone was detected a few times. The CDR3 DNA sequence: TGTGCCAGCGGAGTGGCTTCTGGAAACACCATATATTTT. Its protein is CASGVASGNTIYF. The chain is built from TRBV13 and TRBJ1-3; no clear D gene. The CDR3 runs to 13 residues. The V and J ends lost 8 bases and 1 base respectively, with 9 bases between them. Germline values: CDR1 PRHDT, CDR2 FYEKMQ (reference sequence).

This chain links TRBV28 with TRBJ2-1, with 10 bases aligning to TRBD1. V gave up 3 bases and J gave up 4 bases; unmatched junction bases: 15. The germline V gene encodes CDR1 MDHEN and CDR2 SYDVKM. The CDR3 spans 19 residues. This CDR3 reads CASSFTLSGTGASYNEQFF. The DNA for the CDR3 is TGTGCCAGCAGTTTCACCCTTTCCGGGACAGGGGCTTCTTACAATGAGCAGTTCTTC.

This clone was seen only a few times. The chain couples TRBV2 to TRBJ1-1, with a weak D call TRBD1 (6 bases). The CDR3 is made up of 13 amino acids. The V and J ends lost 4 bases and 2 bases respectively, with 8 bases between them. Germline V gene sequence: CDR1 SNHLY, CDR2 FYNNEI. The CDR3 loop is CASSGTANTEAFF. The CDR3 nucleotides read TGTGCCAGCAGTGGGACAGCAAACACTGAAGCTTTCTTT. Filled out from reference TRBV2 and TRBJ1-1, the complete variable domain reads EPEVTQTPSHQVTQMGQEVILRCVPISNHLYFYWYRQILGQKVEFLVSFYNNEISEKSEIFDDQFSVERPDGSNFTLKIRSTKLEDSAMYFCASSGTANTEAFFGQGTRLTVV.

The V call is TRBV2, the J call TRBJ2-3; D might be TRBD2 (6 bases). Per the germline V gene, CDR1 is SNHLY and CDR2 is FYNNEI. CDR3 length: 14 residues. Trimming pared 7 bases from V and 4 bases from J, leaving 15 bases between. The CDR3 loop is CASKGRETADTQYF. The CDR3 DNA sequence: TGTGCCAGCAAAGGGCGGGAAACCGCAGATACGCAGTATTTT. The variable domain in full, completed from reference TRBV2 and TRBJ2-3, reads EPEVTQTPSHQVTQMGQEVILRCVPISNHLYFYWYRQILGQKVEFLVSFYNNEISEKSEIFDDQFSVERPDGSNFTLKIRSTKLEDSAMYFCASKGRETADTQYFGPGTRLTVL.

With respect to this clone: This clone may be a read error of a much larger clone one base away. This chain connects TRBV9 to TRBJ1-1, with TRBD1 as a possible D gene (5 bases). Germline lookup yields CDR1 SGDLS and CDR2 YYNGEE. The CDR3 consists of 13 residues. With 4 bases removed from V and 1 base from J, the gap between germline ends came to 8 bases. This chain's CDR3 is CASSLQGNTEAFF. The CDR3 DNA reads TGTGCCAGCAGCCTCCAGGGGAACACTGAAGCTTTCTTT.

The genes are TRBV6-5 and TRBJ1-2, with no clear D. Trimming removed 2 bases from V and 3 bases from J, with 7 bases in between. CDR3 length: 13 amino acids. CDR1 and CDR2 from the germline V gene are MNHEY and SVGAGI. CDR3 sequence reads: CASSYPGDYGYTF. The CDR3 coding sequence is TGTGCCAGCAGTTACCCCGGGGACTATGGCTACACCTTC.

V is TRBV6-6 and J is TRBJ2-7, with TRBD2 matching 12 bases. Trimming took 2 bases from V and 6 from J; bases not matched to a gene: 8. Germline V gene sequence: CDR1 MNHNY, CDR2 SVGAGI (reference sequence). The CDR3 extends over 16 amino acids. The CDR3 region is CASSYRRTSGIGEQYF. The CDR3 DNA follows: TGTGCCAGCAGTTACCGTCGGACTAGCGGGATAGGCGAGCAGTACTTC.

The chain combines TRBV28 with TRBJ2-4, with TRBD1 matching over 9 bases. J was trimmed by 6 bases and V by 5 bases; bases with no gene match: 8. There are 15 residues in the CDR3. Germline CDR1 is MDHEN and CDR2 is SYDVKM. The CDR3 spells CASSPPGTGINIQYF. DNA for the CDR3: TGTGCCAGCAGTCCCCCCGGGACAGGGATAAACATTCAGTACTTC.

The chain has TRBV19 and TRBJ1-6; D is unresolved. CDR1 and CDR2 from the germline V gene are LNHDA and SQIVND (reference sequence). With 7 bases removed from V and 0 bases from J, the gap between germline ends came to 10 bases. CDR3 length: 15 residues. The CDR3 is CASIGGSSYNSPLHF. The DNA of the CDR3 is TGTGCCAGTATTGGCGGGAGCTCCTATAATTCACCCCTCCACTTT.

This clone has just a few counts. This chain connects TRBV7-9 to TRBJ1-1, with 7 bases that match TRBD1. V gave up 4 bases and J gave up 0 bases; unmatched junction bases: 14. The germline V gene encodes CDR1 SEHNR and CDR2 FQNEAQ (reference sequence). The length of the CDR3 is 18 residues. The CDR3 sequence is CASSSSRQGAVMNTEAFF. CDR3 nucleotide sequence: TGTGCCAGCAGCTCCTCGCGACAGGGAGCCGTTATGAACACTGAAGCTTTCTTT.

The V and J genes are TRBV19 and TRBJ2-1; 12 bases line up with TRBD2. This CDR3 has 16 residues. After removal of 3 bases from V and 9 bases from J, the junction contained 9 bases not matched to a gene. Germline CDR1 LNHDA, CDR2 SQIVND (reference sequence). For the CDR3, the DNA is TGTGCCAGTAGTATTCCCAGGACTAGCGGGAATAGTGAGCAGTTCTTC. Amino acids: CASSIPRTSGNSEQFF.

The rearrangement uses TRBV27 and TRBJ1-4; weak D call: TRBD1 (5 bases). Deletions cut 3 bases from V and 4 bases from J, with 12 bases between. This CDR3 has 15 residues. CDR1 and CDR2 (germline): MNHEY, SMNVEV (reference sequence). This CDR3 reads CASSFRGRDNEKLFF. The CDR3 region has the DNA TGTGCCAGCAGTTTCAGAGGCAGGGATAATGAAAAACTGTTTTTT.

The chain recombines TRBV25-1 with TRBJ2-7; 10 nucleotides match TRBD2. This CDR3 is built from 17 residues. V dropped 5 bases and J dropped 3; count of bases not matched to a gene: 13. Germline-derived CDR1 and CDR2 are MGHDK and SYGVNS. The CDR3 spells CASSSSGGGLKIYEQYF. CDR3 coding DNA: TGTGCCAGCAGTTCTAGCGGGGGAGGTCTCAAGATCTACGAGCAGTACTTC.

In this sample, this clone turned up once. The chain links TRBV7-2 to TRBJ1-1; 10 bases are a match to TRBD1. J lost 5 bases, V lost 5 bases, and 5 bases had no gene match. Germline CDR1 is SGHTA and CDR2 is FQGNSA. The CDR3 covers 14 residues. The CDR3 sequence is CASSPTGGWTEAFF. In nucleotides, the CDR3 is TGTGCCAGCAGCCCGACAGGGGGCTGGACTGAAGCTTTCTTT.

This clone turned up a few times. The rearrangement joins TRBV7-2 to TRBJ1-2; TRBD1 is a possible D gene (5 bases). Germline V gene lookup returns CDR1 SGHTA and CDR2 FQGNSA. This CDR3 region has 15 residues. Deletions cut 7 bases from V and 2 bases from J, with 17 bases between. DNA of the CDR3: TGTGCCAGCAACTCACTGTCTCAGGGCAACTATGGCTACACCTTC. Protein product: CASNSLSQGNYGYTF.

The chain has TRBV5-4 and TRBJ2-1; 7 bases line up with TRBD1. The CDR3 sequence is 18 residues long. Germline lookup yields CDR1 SGHNT and CDR2 YYREEE (reference sequence). Trimming removed 0 bases from V and 8 bases from J; junction bases left unmatched: 17. CDR3 residues: CASSLGRLGRQGIYEQFF. CDR3 nucleotides: TGTGCCAGCAGCTTGGGCCGATTAGGGAGACAGGGCATATATGAGCAGTTCTTC.

This clone was found a few times. This chain joins TRBV4-1 and TRBJ2-1; the D is unclear. The CDR3 runs to 15 residues. Trimming left V 2 bases short and J 4 bases short, with 12 bases between. Germline assignment: CDR1 MGHRA and CDR2 YSYEKL. This CDR3 reads CASSQSTLLYNEQFF. The CDR3 region has the DNA TGCGCCAGCAGCCAATCCACTCTTCTGTACAATGAGCAGTTCTTC.

CDR3 protein: CASSYSSLTGATEAFF. Here the CDR3 DNA reads TGTGCCAGCAGTTACTCTTCCCTGACAGGGGCCACTGAAGCTTTCTTT. This chain uses TRBV6-6 with TRBJ1-1, with 8 bases identical to TRBD1. The CDR3 loop spans 16 amino acids. J was trimmed by 4 bases and V by 0 bases; bases with no gene match: 7. The germline V gene has CDR1 MNHNY and CDR2 SVGAGI (reference sequence).

The chain uses TRBV10-3 and TRBJ1-2; 7 bases map to TRBD1. V was pared by 10 bases and J by 3 bases, with 11 bases of the junction left unmatched. This CDR3 comprises 14 residues. Germline-derived CDR1 and CDR2 are ENHRY and SYGVKD. The CDR3 protein is CATKGQVEYYGYTF. The CDR3 DNA is TGTGCCACCAAAGGACAGGTAGAGTACTATGGCTACACCTTC.

The CDR3 DNA reads TGTGCCAGTAGTATAGATCGTGATTGGGAGACTGAAGCTTTCTTT. Residues: CASSIDRDWETEAFF. J is TRBJ1-1 and V is TRBV19, with D unresolved. CDR3 length: 15 residues. CDR1 is LNHDA, CDR2 SQIVND, per germline (reference sequence). V lost 0 bases and J 5 bases, leaving 13 bases between the germline ends. Filled out from reference TRBV19 and TRBJ1-1, the complete variable domain reads DGGITQSPKYLFRKEGQNVTLSCEQNLNHDAMYWYRQDPGQGLRLIYYSQIVNDFQKGDIAEGYSVSREKKESFPLTVTSAQKNPTAFYLCASSIDRDWETEAFFGQGTRLTVV.

The V and J genes are TRBV21-1 and TRBJ1-1; the table's D call, TRBD1, has no DNA check behind it. TRBV21-1 is listed as a pseudogene. The CDR3 consists of 13 residues. Here the CDR3 reads CASSKRPGQEAFF. In DNA, the CDR3 is TGTGCCAGCAGCAAAAGACCAGGGCAGGAAGCTTTCTTT.

This clone was observed once. The V gene is TRBV10-3, the J gene TRBJ1-6; D might be TRBD1 (5 bases). Germline loops: CDR1 ENHRY, CDR2 SYGVKD. V was trimmed by 11 bases and J by 5 bases, leaving 13 bases between them. The CDR3 sequence is 13 residues long. CDR3 sequence: CAPHGGDNSPLHF. Written as DNA, the CDR3 is TGTGCCCCACACGGGGGGGATAATTCACCCCTCCACTTT.

This chain's CDR3 is CASRSTGGADYGYTF. For the CDR3, the DNA is TGTGCCAGCAGGTCAACAGGGGGCGCTGATTATGGCTACACCTTC. The chain is built from TRBV28 and TRBJ1-2; the match to TRBD1 covers 9 bases. Germline CDR1 MDHEN, CDR2 SYDVKM. The V gene end was trimmed by 6 bases and the J gene end by 5 bases; junction bases not matched to a gene: 10. CDR3 length: 15 residues.

The chain is built from TRBV5-4 and TRBJ1-3; the match to TRBD1 covers 7 bases. The ends lost 4 bases at V and 4 bases at J; junction bases unmatched: 11. The CDR3 consists of 16 residues. Germline V CDR1 and CDR2: SGHNT, YYREEE (reference sequence). CDR3 protein: CASSVFPTGYGNTIYF. In DNA, the CDR3 is TGTGCCAGCAGCGTTTTCCCGACAGGGTACGGAAACACCATATATTTT.